The 29 T cell receptor beta chains given below trace back to one sample, sequenced in a study of cytomegalovirus exposure and HLA in healthy donors. Primers included in the PCR were 60 Vbeta and 13 Jbeta primers. The table came from immunoSEQ multiplex PCR; TCRdb's copy has only in-frame clones and leaves some out. The sample holds some 200,000 clones, approximately 83% seen once. Material: PBMCs. The receptors were sampled from a girl aged 10-17 years in good health and CMV-seronegative.

The chain employs TRBV18 and TRBJ1-5; possible D gene TRBD1, 6 bases. The CDR3 covers 13 residues. The germline V gene has CDR1 KGHSH and CDR2 LQKENI. Trimming took 4 bases from V and 7 from J, leaving 11 bases between them. CDR3 sequence reads: CASSQGVSQPQHF. The CDR3 region has the DNA TGTGCCAGCTCACAGGGGGTTAGCCAGCCCCAGCATTTT.

This chain joins TRBV6-4 and TRBJ2-7, with TRBD1 matching 7 bases. CDR3 size: 15 residues. CDR1 MRHNA and CDR2 SNTAGT come from the germline V gene. Trimming at V came to 0 bases and at J to 4 bases, leaving 6 bases not matched to a gene. This CDR3 reads CASSDSPGTDYEQYF. In nucleotides, the CDR3 is TGTGCCAGCAGTGACTCCCCCGGGACAGATTACGAGCAGTACTTC.

CDR3 in amino acids: CASSLPGQGAYGYTF. The CDR3 DNA follows: TGTGCCAGCAGCCTGCCGGGACAGGGGGCGTATGGCTACACCTTC. The chain joins TRBV7-9 to TRBJ1-2, with 12 positions matching TRBD1. Germline CDR1 and CDR2: SEHNR and FQNEAQ (reference sequence). With V trimmed by 5 bases and J by 5 bases, 6 bases remained unmatched. This CDR3 comprises 15 residues.

The chain uses TRBV29-1 and TRBJ1-2, with 10 positions matching TRBD1. Looked up from germline, CDR1 is SQVTM and CDR2 is ANQGSEA. J gave up 7 bases and V 4 bases, and 3 bases lay outside the gene matches. This CDR3 has 12 residues. As DNA, the CDR3 is TGCAGCGTTGGACAGGGGGCGGGTGGCTACACCTTC. Encoded protein: CSVGQGAGGYTF. Complete variable domain (other parts from reference TRBV29-1 and TRBJ1-2): SAVISQKPSRDICQRGTSLTIQCQVDSQVTMMFWYRQQPGQSLTLIATANQGSEATYESGFVIDKFPISRPNLTFSTLTVSNMSPEDSSIYLCSVGQGAGGYTFGSGTRLTVV.

CDR3 amino acids: CASSWASVTDTQYF. DNA of the CDR3: TGTGCCAGCAGCTGGGCATCTGTAACAGATACGCAGTATTTT. This chain joins TRBV5-5 and TRBJ2-3, with unresolved D. Germline V gives CDR1 SGHKS, CDR2 YYEKEE (reference sequence). Trimming cost V 3 bases and J 3 bases, with 11 bases left between them. The length of the CDR3 is 14 residues. Combining the CDR3 with reference TRBV5-5 and TRBJ2-3 gives the whole variable domain DAGVTQSPTHLIKTRGQQVTLRCSPISGHKSVSWYQQVLGQGPQFIFQYYEKEERGRGNFPDRFSARQFPNYSSELNVNALLLGDSALYLCASSWASVTDTQYFGPGTRLTVL.

V is TRBV21-1 and J is TRBJ1-5. TRBV21-1 is annotated as a pseudogene. The CDR3 is made up of 12 amino acids. DNA of the CDR3: TGTGCCAGCTCGAGGCCGAGCAAGCCCCAGCATTTT. Protein: CASSRPSKPQHF.

In this sample, this clone turned up once. The CDR3 is CASRDWTGLNQPQHF. The CDR3 region has the DNA TGTGCCAGCAGGGACTGGACAGGGCTCAATCAGCCCCAGCATTTT. The gene calls are TRBV2 and TRBJ1-5; TRBD1 agrees at 8 bases. Germline CDR1 reads SNHLY; CDR2 reads FYNNEI. The V and J ends lost 6 bases and 3 bases, in that order; junction bases with no gene match: 7. The CDR3 spans 15 residues.

The rearrangement joins TRBV7-3 to TRBJ2-3; TRBD1 agrees at 7 bases. V lost 5 bases to trimming and J lost 5 bases; unmatched junction nucleotides: 13. The CDR3 has 16 residues. Germline V gives CDR1 SGHTA, CDR2 FQGTGA. CDR3 protein: CASSPEGGQERDTQYF. Written as DNA, the CDR3 is TGTGCCAGCAGCCCCGAGGGCGGACAGGAGAGAGATACGCAGTATTTT.

The rearrangement links TRBV11-1 to TRBJ2-3, with TRBD1 matching over 8 bases. The V and J ends lost 6 bases and 4 bases, in that order; junction bases with no gene match: 3. Germline loops: CDR1 SGHAT, CDR2 FQDESV (reference sequence). The CDR3 is 13 amino acids. The CDR3 spells CASRLQGADTQYF. The CDR3 DNA follows: TGTGCCAGCAGGTTACAGGGGGCAGATACGCAGTATTTT.

This sequence joins TRBV7-6 and TRBJ2-5, with TRBD1 identical over 7 bases. The CDR3 contains 13 residues. The J segment lost 4 bases and the V segment lost 2 bases, leaving 1 base of the junction unmatched. Germline assignment: CDR1 SGHVS and CDR2 FNYEAQ. The CDR3 DNA is TGTGCCAGCAGCTTAAACAGGGGAGAGACCCAGTACTTC. Encoded protein: CASSLNRGETQYF.

The gene calls are TRBV6-1 and TRBJ1-1; TRBD1 agrees at 8 bases. After removal of 5 bases from V and 3 bases from J, the junction contained 5 bases not matched to a gene. The CDR3 is made up of 14 amino acids. Germline V gene lookup returns CDR1 MNHNS and CDR2 SASEGT. CDR3: CASSFDRGYTEAFF. DNA for the CDR3: TGTGCCAGCAGTTTCGACAGGGGATACACTGAAGCTTTCTTT.

The chain combines TRBV27 with TRBJ1-5; 8 bases agree with TRBD1. Trimming at V came to 8 bases and at J to 3 bases, leaving 18 bases not matched to a gene. CDR3 length equals 18 residues. CDR1 and CDR2 (germline): MNHEY, SMNVEV (reference sequence). The CDR3 loop is CASSPGTGTIRANQPQHF. The CDR3 DNA follows: TGTGCCAGCTCCCCCGGGACAGGAACGATCCGGGCCAATCAGCCCCAGCATTTT.

The V call is TRBV6-5, the J call TRBJ2-3, with 10 bases aligning to TRBD1. The germline V gene has CDR1 MNHEY and CDR2 SVGAGI. The J segment lost 6 bases and the V segment lost 4 bases, leaving 7 bases of the junction unmatched. This CDR3 is 15 amino acids long. CDR3 nucleotides: TGTGCCAGCAGTTGGGAGAGACAGGGGGCTGATACGCAGTATTTT. Translating gives CASSWERQGADTQYF.

This clone occurred once. This sequence joins TRBV28 and TRBJ2-3; the match to TRBD2 covers 7 bases. This CDR3 is built from 16 residues. Germline CDR1 and CDR2: MDHEN and SYDVKM. After removal of 5 bases from V and 3 bases from J, the junction contained 11 bases not matched to a gene. The CDR3 region is CASSAVGRARTDTQYF. The CDR3 DNA is TGTGCCAGCAGTGCGGTAGGGAGGGCAAGGACAGATACGCAGTATTTT.

V gene TRBV5-1 combines with J gene TRBJ2-5; D possibly corresponds to TRBD1 (7 bases). The last part of the DNA fits TRBJ2-7 better; the J call may be wrong. This CDR3 contains 15 residues. CDR1 is SGHRS and CDR2 is YFSETQ in the germline V gene. The CDR3 sequence is CASSLETGRTYEQYF. As DNA, the CDR3 is TGCGCCAGCAGCCTAGAGACAGGGAGGACCTACGAGCAGTACTTC.

The rearrangement links TRBV28 to TRBJ2-7; TRBD2 is a possible D gene (5 bases). Per germline, CDR1 MDHEN and CDR2 SYDVKM. Between the trimmed V and J ends, which lost 3 bases and 2 bases, there was a span of 8 bases. CDR3 length: 13 amino acids. This chain's CDR3 is CASSFSGTYEQYF. CDR3 coding DNA: TGTGCCAGCAGTTTTTCCGGGACCTACGAGCAGTACTTC.

The chain combines TRBV7-9 with TRBJ2-3, with 7 bases lining up with TRBD2. This CDR3 region has 18 residues. In germline, CDR1 is SEHNR, CDR2 FQNEAQ (reference sequence). V lost 1 base and J lost 4; bases outside the gene matches: 14. CDR3 bases: TGTGCCAGCAGCTTAGGTACGACTAGCAGATTTGGTGCAGATACGCAGTATTTT. Protein sequence: CASSLGTTSRFGADTQYF.

The V gene is TRBV6-1, the J gene TRBJ1-2; D uncertain. V lost 6 bases and J 6 bases, leaving 17 bases between the germline ends. The CDR3 has 14 residues. Per the germline V gene, CDR1 is MNHNS and CDR2 is SASEGT. The CDR3 DNA reads TGTGCCAGCAGCACTGGTTTTGTCTCTGATGGCTACACCTTC. Protein sequence: CASSTGFVSDGYTF.

This chain links TRBV28 with TRBJ2-7; 12 nucleotides match TRBD1. The CDR3 spans 15 residues. The trim removed 4 bases at V and 6 bases at J, leaving 7 bases unmatched. In germline, CDR1 is MDHEN, CDR2 SYDVKM. In nucleotides, the CDR3 is TGTGCCAGCAGTTCCCCGGGACAGGGGGCGGGCGAGCAGTACTTC. This gives the protein CASSSPGQGAGEQYF.

The chain joins TRBV7-2 to TRBJ1-2; D might be TRBD1 (6 bases). The germline gives CDR1 SGHTA, CDR2 FQGNSA. V gave up 5 bases and J gave up 4 bases, with 14 bases separating them. The CDR3 is 14 residues long. In DNA form, the CDR3 reads TGTGCCAGCAGCGCCCCCGGGGGGGCCTATGGCTACACCTTC. Translation: CASSAPGGAYGYTF.

The chain recombines TRBV28 with TRBJ1-1; the D is unclear. CDR1 and CDR2 (germline): MDHEN, SYDVKM. The CDR3 runs to 15 residues. V lost 6 bases, J lost 4 bases, and 18 bases lay in between. The CDR3 DNA reads as TGTGCCAGCAGCCAAGCCCTCCCGGGAGGCACTGAAGCTTTCTTT. Protein sequence: CASSQALPGGTEAFF.

This clone has more than one count but fewer than ten. The chain recombines TRBV4-2 with TRBJ1-1; 7 bases are shared with TRBD1. Germline CDR1 LGHNA, CDR2 YNFKEQ. V shed 0 bases and J 8 bases; nucleotides not matched to a gene: 3. CDR3 size: 13 residues. The CDR3 DNA is TGTGCCAGCAGCCAAGACAGGGGGTACGAAGCTTTCTTT. Its protein is CASSQDRGYEAFF.

The chain recombines TRBV28 with TRBJ2-5, with D maybe TRBD1 (6 bases). The CDR3 covers 16 residues. In germline, CDR1 is MDHEN, CDR2 SYDVKM. V was trimmed by 2 bases and J by 4 bases, leaving 17 bases between them. The CDR3 DNA is TGTGCCAGCAGTTTAGGTTTCCAGGGGCCTGGAGAGACCCAGTACTTC. As protein: CASSLGFQGPGETQYF.

V gene TRBV27 combines with J gene TRBJ2-7, with a weak D call TRBD2 (7 bases). The CDR3 spans 15 residues. Trimming removed 5 bases at V and 6 bases at J, with 20 bases between. Per the germline V gene, CDR1 is MNHEY and CDR2 is SMNVEV (reference sequence). This CDR3 reads CASSLQIGGGSEQYF. The DNA for the CDR3 is TGTGCCAGCAGTCTACAAATAGGGGGGGGGTCCGAGCAGTACTTC.

The V gene is TRBV15, the J gene TRBJ2-2; 7 positions match TRBD2. The CDR3 is 18 residues long. With 6 bases clipped from V and 5 bases from J, the junction kept 18 bases outside the gene matches. Germline CDR1 LNHNV, CDR2 YYDKDF (reference sequence). The DNA of the CDR3 is TGTGCCACCAGACGGACTTGGGGGGGAACCAAAATGACCGGGGAGCTGTTTTTT. This encodes CATRRTWGGTKMTGELFF.

This clone showed up just once. The rearrangement joins TRBV7-2 to TRBJ2-5; 12 bases match TRBD2. The CDR3 is made up of 15 amino acids. From germline, CDR1 is SGHTA and CDR2 FQGNSA. V dropped 2 bases and J dropped 4; count of bases not matched to a gene: 2. The CDR3 here is CASSLPGLAGETQYF. The CDR3 coding sequence is TGTGCCAGCAGCTTACCGGGACTAGCGGGAGAGACCCAGTACTTC.

In this sample, this clone turned up once. The chain employs TRBV15 and TRBJ2-5; no reliable D call. V shed 0 bases and J shed 2 bases, with 4 bases lying between them. This CDR3 is 13 amino acids long. From germline, CDR1 is LNHNV and CDR2 YYDKDF (reference sequence). Here the CDR3 reads CATSRDSQETQYF. CDR3 DNA: TGTGCCACCAGCAGAGACAGTCAAGAGACCCAGTACTTC.

V is TRBV28 and J is TRBJ1-1; D possibly corresponds to TRBD1 (5 bases). With 2 bases removed from V and 6 bases from J, the gap between germline ends came to 16 bases. Germline loops: CDR1 MDHEN, CDR2 SYDVKM. This CDR3 comprises 15 residues. CDR3 loop: CASSLVAGIMAEAFF. The DNA of the CDR3 is TGTGCCAGCAGTTTAGTCGCAGGGATTATGGCTGAAGCTTTCTTT.

This clone was counted only a few times. This sequence joins TRBV6-5 and TRBJ1-2; TRBD1 might be the D (5 bases). The CDR3 is 11 amino acids. Germline CDR1 MNHEY, CDR2 SVGAGI. V was shortened by 10 bases and J by 7 bases, with 13 bases between the two germline ends. CDR3 amino acids: CAIQAGGGYTF. In DNA, the CDR3 is TGTGCCATCCAGGCCGGGGGTGGCTACACCTTC.